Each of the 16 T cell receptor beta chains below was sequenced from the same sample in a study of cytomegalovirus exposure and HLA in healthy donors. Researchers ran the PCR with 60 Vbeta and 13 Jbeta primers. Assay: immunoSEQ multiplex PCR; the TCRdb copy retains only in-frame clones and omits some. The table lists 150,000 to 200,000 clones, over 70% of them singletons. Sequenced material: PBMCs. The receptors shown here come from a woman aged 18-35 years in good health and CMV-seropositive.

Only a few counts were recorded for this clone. Written as DNA, the CDR3 is TGTGCCAGCAGTGAAGCGGCGGGGGCCGCCACAGATACGCAGTATTTT. It yields the protein CASSEAAGAATDTQYF. The J gene is TRBJ2-3, the V gene TRBV6-1, with D possibly matching TRBD2 (7 bases). The V and J ends lost 0 bases and 2 bases respectively, with 12 bases between them. CDR3 length: 16 residues. Germline loops: CDR1 MNHNS, CDR2 SASEGT.

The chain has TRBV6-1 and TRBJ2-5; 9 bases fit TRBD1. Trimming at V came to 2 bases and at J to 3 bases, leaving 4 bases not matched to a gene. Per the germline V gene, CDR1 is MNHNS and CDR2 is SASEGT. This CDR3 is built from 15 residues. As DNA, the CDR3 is TGTGCCAGCAGTGAAATGGGACAGGGAAAAGAGACCCAGTACTTC. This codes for CASSEMGQGKETQYF.

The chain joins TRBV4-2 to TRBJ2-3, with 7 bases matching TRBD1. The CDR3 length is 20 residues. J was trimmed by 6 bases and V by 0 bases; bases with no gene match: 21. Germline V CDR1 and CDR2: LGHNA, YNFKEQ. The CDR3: CASSQEPRRGPYASGDTQYF. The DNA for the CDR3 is TGTGCCAGCAGCCAAGAGCCTCGTAGGGGGCCCTACGCTTCGGGGGATACGCAGTATTTT.

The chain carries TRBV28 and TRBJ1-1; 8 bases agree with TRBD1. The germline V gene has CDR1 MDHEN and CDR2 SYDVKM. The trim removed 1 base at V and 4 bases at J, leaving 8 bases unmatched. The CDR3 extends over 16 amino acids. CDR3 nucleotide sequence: TGTGCCAGCAGTTTATACCTGGACAGGGACGCCACTGAAGCTTTCTTT. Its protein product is CASSLYLDRDATEAFF.

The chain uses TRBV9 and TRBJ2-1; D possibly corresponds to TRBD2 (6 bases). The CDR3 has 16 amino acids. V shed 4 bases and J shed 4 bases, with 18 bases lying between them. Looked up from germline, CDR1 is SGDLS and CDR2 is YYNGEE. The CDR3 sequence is CASSPRMAGRYNEQFF. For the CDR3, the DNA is TGTGCCAGCAGCCCCAGGATGGCAGGGAGGTACAATGAGCAGTTCTTC.

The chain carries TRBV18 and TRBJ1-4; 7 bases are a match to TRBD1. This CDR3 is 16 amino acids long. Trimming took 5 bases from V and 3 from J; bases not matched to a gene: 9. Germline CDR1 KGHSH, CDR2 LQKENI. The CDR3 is CASSSLRGTANEKLFF. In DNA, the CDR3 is TGTGCCAGCTCATCACTCCGCGGGACAGCTAATGAAAAACTGTTTTTT.

The CDR3, as DNA: TGTGCCAGCTCACGGGACAGAGATAATTCACCCCTCCACTTT. Translated, it gives CASSRDRDNSPLHF. The rearrangement uses TRBV18 and TRBJ1-6; 7 nucleotides align to TRBD1. Trimming at V came to 4 bases and at J to 5 bases, leaving 2 bases not matched to a gene. CDR3 length equals 14 residues. CDR1 is KGHSH and CDR2 is LQKENI in the germline V gene.

CDR3 in DNA: TGTGCCAGCAGTGACTCGAACCGCCCGGCGGGCGGCTACACCTTC. Its translation is CASSDSNRPAGGYTF. The rearrangement links TRBV6-4 to TRBJ1-2, with D unclear. Looked up from germline, CDR1 is MRHNA and CDR2 is SNTAGT. Trimming stripped 0 bases from V and 8 bases from J, with 16 bases between. This CDR3 has 15 residues.

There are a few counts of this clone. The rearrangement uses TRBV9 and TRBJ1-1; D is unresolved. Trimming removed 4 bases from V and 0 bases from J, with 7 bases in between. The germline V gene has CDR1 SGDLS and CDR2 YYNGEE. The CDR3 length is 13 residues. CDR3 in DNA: TGTGCCAGCAGCCCTCGGGTGAACACTGAAGCTTTCTTT. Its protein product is CASSPRVNTEAFF.

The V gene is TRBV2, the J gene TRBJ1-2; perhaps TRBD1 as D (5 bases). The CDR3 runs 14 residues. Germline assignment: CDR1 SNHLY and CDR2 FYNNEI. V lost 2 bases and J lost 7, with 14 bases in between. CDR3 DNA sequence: TGTGCCAGCAGTGAATCATTGACAGAACCTGGCTACACCTTC. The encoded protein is CASSESLTEPGYTF.

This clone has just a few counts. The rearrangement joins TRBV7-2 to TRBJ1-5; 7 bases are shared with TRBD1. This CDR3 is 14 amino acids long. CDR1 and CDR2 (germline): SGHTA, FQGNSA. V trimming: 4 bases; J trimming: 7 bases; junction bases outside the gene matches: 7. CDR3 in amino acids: CASSSQGQEQPQHF. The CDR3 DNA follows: TGTGCCAGCAGCTCACAGGGGCAGGAACAGCCCCAGCATTTT.

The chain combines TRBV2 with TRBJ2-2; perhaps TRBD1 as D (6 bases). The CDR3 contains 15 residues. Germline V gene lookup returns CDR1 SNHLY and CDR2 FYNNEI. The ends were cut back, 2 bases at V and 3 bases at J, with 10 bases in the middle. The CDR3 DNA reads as TGTGCCAGCAGTGAATTGGGGGCCGACACCGGGGAGCTGTTTTTT. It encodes CASSELGADTGELFF.

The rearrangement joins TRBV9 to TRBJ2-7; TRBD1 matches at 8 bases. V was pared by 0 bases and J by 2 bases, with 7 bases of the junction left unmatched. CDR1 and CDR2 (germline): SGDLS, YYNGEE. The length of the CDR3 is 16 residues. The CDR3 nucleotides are TGTGCCAGCAGCGTAGGGACAGGGCACCAGGCCTACGAGCAGTACTTC. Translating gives CASSVGTGHQAYEQYF.

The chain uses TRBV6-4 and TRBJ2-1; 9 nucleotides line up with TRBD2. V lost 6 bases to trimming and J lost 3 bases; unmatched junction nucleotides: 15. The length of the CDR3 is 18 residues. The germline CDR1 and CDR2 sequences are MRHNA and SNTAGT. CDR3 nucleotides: TGTGCCAGCAGGAGATTCTGGGGTCTAGCGGGGAGCTACAATGAGCAGTTCTTC. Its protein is CASRRFWGLAGSYNEQFF.

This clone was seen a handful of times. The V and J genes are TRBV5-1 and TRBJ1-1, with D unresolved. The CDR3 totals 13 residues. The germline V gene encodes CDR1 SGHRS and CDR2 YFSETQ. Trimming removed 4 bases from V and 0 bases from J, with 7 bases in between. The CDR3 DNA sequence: TGCGCCAGCAGCAAAACACTGAACACTGAAGCTTTCTTT. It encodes CASSKTLNTEAFF.

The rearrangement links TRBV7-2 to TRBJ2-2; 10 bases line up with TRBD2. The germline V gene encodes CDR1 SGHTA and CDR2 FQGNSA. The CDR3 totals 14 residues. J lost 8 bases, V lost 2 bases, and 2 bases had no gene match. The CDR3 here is CASSLTSGVGELFF. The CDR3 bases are TGTGCCAGCAGCTTAACTAGCGGGGTTGGGGAGCTGTTTTTT.